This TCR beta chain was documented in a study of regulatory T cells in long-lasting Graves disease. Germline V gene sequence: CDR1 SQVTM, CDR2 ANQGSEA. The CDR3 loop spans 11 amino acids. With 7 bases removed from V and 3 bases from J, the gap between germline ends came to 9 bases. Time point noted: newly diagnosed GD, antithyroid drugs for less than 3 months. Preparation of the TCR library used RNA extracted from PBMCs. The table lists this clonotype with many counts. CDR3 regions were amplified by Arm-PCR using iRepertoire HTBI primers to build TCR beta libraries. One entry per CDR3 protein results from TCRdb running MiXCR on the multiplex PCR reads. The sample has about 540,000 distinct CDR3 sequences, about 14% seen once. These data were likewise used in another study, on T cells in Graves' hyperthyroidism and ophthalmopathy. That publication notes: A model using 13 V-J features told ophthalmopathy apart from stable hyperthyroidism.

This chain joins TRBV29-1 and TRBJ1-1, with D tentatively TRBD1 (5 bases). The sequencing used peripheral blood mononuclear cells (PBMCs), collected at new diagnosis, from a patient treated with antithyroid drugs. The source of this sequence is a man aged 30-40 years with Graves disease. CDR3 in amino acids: CSGREDTEAFF. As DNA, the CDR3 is TGCAGCGGCAGGGAGGACACTGAAGCTTTCTTT. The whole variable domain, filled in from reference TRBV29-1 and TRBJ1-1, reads SAVISQKPSRDICQRGTSLTIQCQVDSQVTMMFWYRQQPGQSLTLIATANQGSEATYESGFVIDKFPISRPNLTFSTLTVSNMSPEDSSIYLCSGREDTEAFFGQGTRLTVV.